The rows below give T cell receptor beta chains drawn from one sample of a study of T cells in Graves' hyperthyroidism and ophthalmopathy. One entry per CDR3 protein, called by TCRdb with MiXCR from the multiplex PCR reads. The sample records around 520,000 distinct CDR3 sequences, 13% to 15% being singletons. The sequenced sample was blood. These receptors were collected from a woman aged 18-30 years with Graves' hyperthyroidism. CDR3s include the opening cysteine and the closing phenylalanine or tryptophan. A D gene is named only where the DNA matches it firmly. Expanded clones are given a class, and other clones once, few, many or no size at all.

TRBJ1-2	TRBD1	many	TRBV6-1	TGTGCCAGCAGTTTTGACAGGGGGCGAGGCTATGGCTACACCTTC	CASSFDRGRGYGYTF
TRBJ2-3	-	-	TRBV6-5	TGTGCCAGCAGTTACGGGTCTGGTAGCACAGATACGCAGTATTTT	CASSYGSGSTDTQYF
TRBJ1-4	-	-	TRBV24-1	TGTGCCACCAGTGATCTCTCGGGGCAAAAACTGTTTTTT	CATSDLSGQKLFF
TRBJ2-7	TRBD1	many	TRBV2	TGTGCCAGCCGGGACAGGGGGCTCCTATTAAGCTCCTACGAGCAGTACTTC	CASRDRGLLLSSYEQYF
TRBJ2-1	-	-	TRBV2	TGTGCCAGCAGAGGGGACGTCGAGGGGGAGCAGTTCTTC	CASRGDVEGEQFF
TRBJ2-1	-	many	TRBV29-1	TGCAGCGTTGCCCGGGACTTCAATGAGCAGTTCTTC	CSVARDFNEQFF
TRBJ2-3	-	many	TRBV11-2	TGTGCCAGCAGCCCACGTTACACAGATACGCAGTATTTT	CASSPRYTDTQYF
TRBJ1-5	-	many	TRBV20-1	TGCAGTGCAGCGGTAGGGTTCTATAGCAATCAGCCCCAGCATTTT	CSAAVGFYSNQPQHF
TRBJ2-1	TRBD2	few	TRBV6-5	TGTGCCAGCAGTTACGAGAAGGGACTAGCTTGGAAACTAGAGCAGTTCTTC	CASSYEKGLAWKLEQFF
TRBJ1-1	-	many	TRBV3-1	TGTGCCAGCAGCCACAGGGCCGCCACTGAAGCTTTCTTT	CASSHRAATEAFF
TRBJ2-2	TRBD1	-	TRBV20-1	TGCAGTGCTATCCCGGGACAGTTGAACACCGGGGAGCTGTTTTTT	CSAIPGQLNTGELFF
TRBJ2-5	TRBD2	-	TRBV18	TGTGCCAGCTCACCAATGAGGGCGGGAGGCGGCCAAGAGACCCAGTACTTC	CASSPMRAGGGQETQYF
TRBJ2-3	-	few	TRBV6-5	TGTGCCACCTCGGGACTCCCGCACAGGGGTACGCAGTATTTT	CATSGLPHRGTQYF
TRBJ1-5	TRBD1	few	TRBV19	TGTGCCAGTTTAGGCAGGGGGCTAGGTCAGCCCCAGCATTTT	CASLGRGLGQPQHF
TRBJ1-1	TRBD1	many	TRBV10-3	TGTGCCATCAGTGAGTCGCGGACAGGGATAACTGAAGCTTTCTTT	CAISESRTGITEAFF
TRBJ2-1	TRBD2	-	TRBV5-5	TGTGCCAGCAGCTCTCTAGCGGGGGGGCTAAGTGAGCAGTTCTTC	CASSSLAGGLSEQFF
TRBJ1-6	-	many	TRBV5-1	TGCGCCAGCAGCCGGGAGGACAGATTTGATTCACCCCTCCACTTT	CASSREDRFDSPLHF
TRBJ1-6	TRBD1	few	TRBV7-9	TGTGCCAGCAACAGGGGGCCTCAAAATTCACCCCTCCACTTT	CASNRGPQNSPLHF
TRBJ2-3	-	-	TRBV27	TGTGCCAGCAGTTCCCTTCGCGGGCGCACAGATACGCAGTATTTT	CASSSLRGRTDTQYF
TRBJ2-1	TRBD2	few	TRBV5-1	TGCGCCAGCAGCCGCGGCCTAGCTAGCGGGGTAAACAATGAGCAGTTCTTC	CASSRGLASGVNNEQFF
TRBJ2-3	TRBD2	few	TRBV12-3/TRBV12-4	TGTGCCAGCAGTAAGAGAGCGGGGGCCCCAAGAACGCAGTATTTT	CASSKRAGAPRTQYF
TRBJ2-5	-	many	TRBV6-1	TGTGCCACGGCGAGAGGGTTAGGAGAGACCCAGTACTTC	CATARGLGETQYF
TRBJ2-1	TRBD2	few	TRBV20-1	TGCAGTGCTAGCGAGCGGGATATCTACAATGAGCAGTTCTTC	CSASERDIYNEQFF
TRBJ2-6	-	many	TRBV30	TGTGCCTCAGATTTCTCTGGGGCCAACGTCCTGACTTTC	CASDFSGANVLTF
TRBJ1-2	-	many	TRBV27	TGTGCCAGCAGCGACAGGCCCAACTATGGCTACACCTTC	CASSDRPNYGYTF
TRBJ2-5	TRBD1	-	TRBV24-1	TGTGCCACCAGTGACCCAAGTGGACAGGGTCGGTACCAAGAGACCCAGTACTTC	CATSDPSGQGRYQETQYF
TRBJ1-2	-	many	TRBV6-5	TGTGCCAGCAGTTACTCGAACTTTCGCTATGGCTACACCTTC	CASSYSNFRYGYTF
TRBJ1-5	-	-	TRBV12-3/TRBV12-4	TGTGCCAGCAGTTTTGACAGTGGGGGTATAAGCAATCAGCCCCAGCATTTT	CASSFDSGGISNQPQHF
TRBJ2-1	-	many	TRBV7-3	TGTGCCAGCAGCTCCCTTGGGCCCTTTTACAATGAGCAGTTCTTC	CASSSLGPFYNEQFF
TRBJ2-2	-	few	TRBV6-2/TRBV6-3	TGTGCCAGCACCATGCCGGAGTTCACCGGGGAGCTGTTTTTT	CASTMPEFTGELFF
TRBJ1-1	-	-	TRBV29-1	TGCAGCGTAGAAGACAGGTTGTACACTGAAGCTTTCTTT	CSVEDRLYTEAFF